This T cell receptor (beta chain) was recorded in a study of blood T cell repertoires in COVID-19. Study context: The samples span acute and convalescent COVID-19 from the United States, Italy and Spain. Sources were T cells, B-cell-depleted T cells, or PBMCs; the material itself was cDNA or gDNA.

Under the authors' procedure: Amplification of reference gene primers was used by the study to estimate nucleated cell counts. Here immunoSEQ multiplex PCR was the method, and the copy in TCRdb shows in-frame clones only, minus some. That table gives V, J and clone size, and the DNA gave D and trimming. The table includes some 180,000 clones, about three quarters detected once. This clonotype originated in a woman between 45 and 60 years old with active or convalescent COVID-19. Sequencing was done on a sample of peripheral blood.

This chain's CDR3 is CASSPQGAGGYTF. CDR3 DNA: TGCGCCAGCAGCCCACAGGGGGCGGGGGGCTACACCTTC. The chain employs TRBV5-1 and TRBJ1-2, with 9 positions matching TRBD1. The CDR3 contains 13 residues. V was clipped by 4 bases and J by 8 bases; unmatched bases: 6. The germline gives CDR1 SGHRS, CDR2 YFSETQ.